This TCR beta chain was obtained from a study of blood T cell repertoires in COVID-19. Up to 2 weeks before entering the study, exposed participants had met a COVID-19 case. Per the germline V gene, CDR1 is SEHNR and CDR2 is FQNEAQ (reference sequence). The CDR3 consists of 15 residues. With 3 bases clipped from V and 6 bases from J, the junction kept 8 bases outside the gene matches. Method: immunoSEQ multiplex PCR; TCRdb's copy keeps in-frame clones and lacks some. This repertoire shows approximately 400,000 clones, about 89% found once; its top ten account for roughly 0.86%. V usage is TRBV7-9 and J usage is TRBJ1-2; 9 positions match TRBD1. The sample taken for sequencing was PBMCs or T cells enriched from blood (not recorded which). The receptor comes from a middle-aged woman who had been exposed to COVID-19. CDR3 in amino acids: CASSLGQGLEDGYTF. In nucleotides, the CDR3 is TGTGCCAGCAGCTTGGGACAGGGCTTGGAAGATGGCTACACCTTC.